This T cell receptor beta chain was found in a study of blood T cell repertoires in COVID-19. Study-wide background: The study drew acute and convalescent COVID-19 samples from the United States, Italy and Spain. Sources were T cells, B-cell-depleted T cells, or PBMCs; the material itself was cDNA or gDNA.

Methods used by the authors: Reference gene primer amplification gave nucleated cell count estimates. Produced via immunoSEQ multiplex PCR; TCRdb's table is partial and in-frame only. From that table come the V and J calls and clone size; the DNA was used to work out D and trimming. The top ten clones hold about 0.8% of a sample with around 270,000 clones, 75% to 90% of them seen once. V lost 3 bases and J lost 3; bases outside the gene matches: 15. The CDR3 covers 17 residues. Germline lookup yields CDR1 DFQATT and CDR2 SNEGSKA (reference sequence). This chain connects TRBV20-1 to TRBJ1-1; 8 bases align to TRBD1. The sequenced material came from peripheral blood. The clonotype was recovered from a man aged 25 to 40 with acute or convalescent COVID-19. The CDR3 spells CSASIGRTGLLYTEAFF. In nucleotides, the CDR3 is TGCAGTGCTAGTATTGGGAGGACAGGGTTGCTTTACACTGAAGCTTTCTTT.